A selection of T cell receptor beta chains follows, all from one sample in a study of cytomegalovirus exposure and HLA in healthy donors. TCRdb's copy holds only in-frame clones and misses some; the assay was immunoSEQ multiplex PCR. The sample shows approximately 110,000 clones, less than 75% of them seen only once. Sequencing was performed on PBMCs. Receptors originate from a woman in her thirties or forties in good health and CMV-seronegative. Both conserved end residues are part of each CDR3. A D gene is named only where the DNA matches it firmly. Expanded clones get a size class; other rows say once, few or many, or leave the size out.

D gene: TRBD1; J gene: TRBJ1-5; clone size: -; V gene: TRBV5-6; CDR3 protein: CASSFWDRGKLQHF; CDR3 DNA: TGTGCCAGCAGCTTTTGGGACAGGGGGAAGCTCCAGCATTTT
D gene: -; J gene: TRBJ2-3; clone size: -; V gene: TRBV14; CDR3 protein: CASRRQAEDTQYF; CDR3 DNA: TGTGCCAGCAGGCGACAGGCCGAAGATACGCAGTATTTT
D gene: TRBD2; J gene: TRBJ2-3; clone size: -; V gene: TRBV11-3; CDR3 protein: CASSRSGGATSTDTQYF; CDR3 DNA: TGTGCCAGCAGTCGTAGCGGGGGGGCGACCAGCACAGATACGCAGTATTTT
D gene: TRBD1; J gene: TRBJ2-1; clone size: -; V gene: TRBV5-8; CDR3 protein: CASSAGQGDYNEQFF; CDR3 DNA: TGTGCCAGCAGCGCTGGACAGGGGGACTACAATGAGCAGTTCTTC
D gene: TRBD1; J gene: TRBJ1-2; clone size: -; V gene: TRBV7-9; CDR3 protein: CASSLEGTGGYTF; CDR3 DNA: TGTGCCAGCAGCTTAGAGGGGACAGGTGGCTACACCTTC
D gene: -; J gene: TRBJ2-7; clone size: once; V gene: TRBV4-1; CDR3 protein: CASSQDWSGSNEQYF; CDR3 DNA: TGCGCCAGCAGCCAAGACTGGTCAGGGTCCAACGAGCAGTACTTC
D gene: -; J gene: TRBJ2-1; clone size: -; V gene: TRBV5-6; CDR3 protein: CASSRPSGYNEQFF; CDR3 DNA: TGTGCCAGCAGCCGTCCCTCGGGGTACAATGAGCAGTTCTTC
D gene: TRBD2; J gene: TRBJ2-5; clone size: few; V gene: TRBV6-5; CDR3 protein: CASSYQAGGSETQYF; CDR3 DNA: TGTGCCAGCAGTTACCAAGCGGGGGGGTCGGAGACCCAGTACTTC
D gene: -; J gene: TRBJ1-5; clone size: once; V gene: TRBV5-5; CDR3 protein: CASSLAHMNQPQHF; CDR3 DNA: TGTGCCAGCAGCTTGGCACATATGAATCAGCCCCAGCATTTT
D gene: -; J gene: TRBJ1-4; clone size: -; V gene: TRBV27; CDR3 protein: CASRSMGAIVEEKLFF; CDR3 DNA: TGTGCCAGCCGGAGTATGGGAGCTATTGTGGAAGAAAAACTGTTTTTT
D gene: -; J gene: TRBJ1-1; clone size: few; V gene: TRBV2; CDR3 protein: CASREAGATEAFF; CDR3 DNA: TGTGCCAGCAGGGAGGCGGGAGCCACTGAAGCTTTCTTT
D gene: TRBD1; J gene: TRBJ1-3; clone size: -; V gene: TRBV4-2; CDR3 protein: CASSQALGQLSGNTIYF; CDR3 DNA: TGTGCCAGCAGCCAAGCCCTGGGACAGTTGTCTGGAAACACCATATATTTT
D gene: TRBD1; J gene: TRBJ2-7; clone size: -; V gene: TRBV10-3; CDR3 protein: CAISAGTAISYEQYF; CDR3 DNA: TGTGCCATCAGTGCCGGGACAGCGATCTCCTACGAGCAGTACTTC
D gene: -; J gene: TRBJ2-3; clone size: -; V gene: TRBV25-1; CDR3 protein: CASSGGGSTDTQYF; CDR3 DNA: TGTGCCAGCAGTGGTGGAGGTAGCACAGATACGCAGTATTTT
D gene: -; J gene: TRBJ1-5; clone size: -; V gene: TRBV7-2; CDR3 protein: CASSFQKNQPQHF; CDR3 DNA: TGTGCCAGCAGCTTTCAGAAGAATCAGCCCCAGCATTTT
D gene: TRBD2; J gene: TRBJ2-5; clone size: -; V gene: TRBV5-5; CDR3 protein: CASSFPRAGGQETQYF; CDR3 DNA: TGTGCCAGCAGCTTCCCTCGAGCGGGGGGACAAGAGACCCAGTACTTC